This T cell receptor beta chain was recorded in a study of OX40 agonist ivuxolimab in advanced cancers. Turning to the study itself: Patients in the trial were receiving intravenous ivuxolimab every 2 weeks, at doses of 0.01 to 10 mg/kg.

Blood sampling took place at baseline, cycle 4 day 1, and cycle 7 day 1. Findings of the study overall: In CD8+ T cells, expanded clones were on average more numerous than in CD4+.

V was pared by 3 bases and J by 6 bases, with 3 bases between. Germline CDR1 SEHNR, CDR2 FQNEAQ (reference sequence). The CDR3 runs 11 residues. Concerning this clone itself: The antigen is undetermined.

The protocol was immunoSEQ multiplex PCR, while the TCRdb copy is restricted to in-frame clones and leaves out a portion. The table lists about 60,000 clones, 91% of them singletons. This chain connects TRBV7-9 to TRBJ2-1; D gene uncertain. The sample was CD4+ or CD8+ T cells sorted from blood, taken in a trial of the OX40 agonist ivuxolimab. This receptor was obtained from an adult with an advanced solid tumor such as melanoma, head and neck, liver or kidney cancer. The CDR3 sequence is CASSFFNEQFF. The CDR3 DNA is TGTGCCAGCAGCTTCTTCAATGAGCAGTTCTTC.